The 4 T cell receptor beta chains listed next were all sequenced from one sample in a study of a mutant IDH1 vaccine in newly diagnosed glioma. Time point denoted: week 47, end of study. Mutant IDH1 20-mer peptide, at 300 ug, made up each vaccine dose, with topical imiquimod. Their antigens remain unidentified. Sequencing used immunoSEQ multiplex PCR; TCRdb keeps in-frame clones, though not all of them. The data contain around 50,000 clones, less than 85% of them singletons. The starting material was PBMCs, obtained from a glioma patient whose treatment included an IDH1 peptide vaccine. These receptors were taken from a woman in her twenties or thirties with glioma. Some clones in this sample may be carry-over from other donors' samples.

The J gene is TRBJ1-2, the V gene TRBV7-9; TRBD1 agrees at 7 bases. The J segment lost 4 bases and the V segment lost 5 bases, leaving 7 bases of the junction unmatched. The length of the CDR3 is 14 residues. Per germline, CDR1 SEHNR and CDR2 FQNEAQ (reference sequence). CDR3 DNA: TGTGCCAGCAGCATCCGGGACAGTCCCTATGGCTACACCTTC. This gives the protein CASSIRDSPYGYTF.

The rearrangement uses TRBV1 and TRBJ1-2. TRBV1 is a pseudogene segment. This CDR3 region has 16 residues. Here the CDR3 DNA reads TGCACCAGCAGCCAAGATGAGACCCCCGCTAACTATGGCTACACCTTC. It codes for CTSSQDETPANYGYTF.

V gene TRBV19 combines with J gene TRBJ2-5; 9 bases fit TRBD1. Losses at the gene ends were 3 bases for V and 1 base for J; bases not matched to a gene: 0. The CDR3 extends over 14 amino acids. Germline lookup yields CDR1 LNHDA and CDR2 SQIVND (reference sequence). DNA of the CDR3: TGTGCCAGTAGTATGACAGGGGGCCAAGAGACCCAGTACTTC. Translated, it gives CASSMTGGQETQYF.

The V and J genes are TRBV15 and TRBJ2-6; 7 bases match TRBD2. The CDR3 consists of 18 residues. V gave up 3 bases and J gave up 4 bases; unmatched junction bases: 12. Germline V CDR1 and CDR2: LNHNV, YYDKDF (reference sequence). The CDR3 DNA reads TGTGCCACCAGCAGTATACTAGCGCCTTTGAGAGGGGCCAACGTCCTGACTTTC. Translating it yields CATSSILAPLRGANVLTF.